A single sample is the source of the 22 T cell receptor beta chains below, sequenced in a study of regulatory T cells in long-lasting Graves disease. HTBI primers from iRepertoire and Arm-PCR of CDR3 regions yielded the TCR beta libraries. A single record per CDR3 protein comes from TCRdb applying MiXCR to the multiplex PCR reads. The table records fewer than 450,000 distinct CDR3 sequences, approximately 15% of them present only once. Time point reported: newly diagnosed GD, antithyroid drugs for less than 3 months. PBMCs provided the RNA from which the TCR library was made. These data were also filed under a second study, of T cells in Graves' hyperthyroidism and ophthalmopathy.

Sequences were derived from peripheral blood mononuclear cells (PBMCs), sampled at new diagnosis, from a patient treated with antithyroid drugs. All receptors come from a woman aged 40 to 49 with Graves disease.

The V call is TRBV7-2, the J call TRBJ2-1; D is unresolved. Germline CDR1 reads SGHTA; CDR2 reads FQGNSA. The CDR3 is 11 residues long. V lost 5 bases and J lost 5, with 4 bases in between. CDR3 DNA sequence: TGTGCCAGCAGCGCTCACAATGAGCAGTTCTTC. It is translated as CASSAHNEQFF.

This clonotype has at least ten counts. The chain recombines TRBV28 with TRBJ1-5; 8 bases line up with TRBD1. From germline, CDR1 is MDHEN and CDR2 SYDVKM. The CDR3 contains 15 residues. Unmatched junction bases numbered 6, after V lost 5 bases and J lost 3 bases. CDR3: CASSPGQGFNQPQHF. The CDR3 DNA follows: TGTGCCAGCAGTCCCGGACAGGGATTCAATCAGCCCCAGCATTTT.

This clonotype has a handful of counts. This chain links TRBV19 with TRBJ1-4, with 7 bases that match TRBD1. The J segment lost 6 bases and the V segment lost 6 bases, leaving 10 bases of the junction unmatched. Looked up from germline, CDR1 is LNHDA and CDR2 is SQIVND (reference sequence). The CDR3 loop spans 15 amino acids. The CDR3 sequence is CASRPAQGLDEKLFF. As DNA, the CDR3 is TGTGCCAGTAGACCGGCACAGGGGTTGGATGAAAAACTGTTTTTT.

This clonotype appeared many times. The V and J genes are TRBV6-2 or TRBV6-3 and TRBJ2-5; 7 nucleotides line up with TRBD1. Germline-derived CDR1 and CDR2 are MNHEY and SVGEGT. The CDR3 contains 14 residues. The J segment lost 5 bases and the V segment lost 5 bases, leaving 8 bases of the junction unmatched. The CDR3 here is CASSAQGVFETQYF. For the CDR3, the DNA is TGTGCCAGCAGTGCTCAGGGGGTCTTCGAGACCCAGTACTTC.

With respect to this clonotype: Given a much more abundant clone one base away, this may be a read error. The chain links TRBV10-3 to TRBJ2-2; 10 bases fit TRBD1. The germline V gene has CDR1 ENHRY and CDR2 SYGVKD. There are 17 residues in the CDR3. V shed 5 bases and J 6 bases; nucleotides not matched to a gene: 12. The CDR3 region is CAISTPGQGTRAGELFF. As DNA, the CDR3 is TGTGCCATCAGTACTCCGGGACAGGGGACTCGCGCCGGGGAGCTGTTTTTT.

This clonotype occurred a few times. The V and J genes are TRBV7-3 and TRBJ1-2; 9 bases align to TRBD1. This CDR3 has 14 residues. Germline V gene lookup returns CDR1 SGHTA and CDR2 FQGTGA. J gave up 7 bases and V 8 bases, and 11 bases lay outside the gene matches. In DNA, the CDR3 is TGTGCCAGCTCCCCCACCGGGACAGGGCTTGGCTACACCTTC. Amino acids: CASSPTGTGLGYTF.

At least ten counts were recorded for this clonotype. V usage is TRBV5-1 and J usage is TRBJ1-1; D remains unclear. Trimming stripped 2 bases from V and 2 bases from J, with 10 bases between. In germline, CDR1 is SGHRS, CDR2 YFSETQ. This CDR3 spans 14 amino acids. The CDR3 here is CASSFDTENTEAFF. In DNA, the CDR3 is TGCGCCAGCAGCTTCGATACAGAAAACACTGAAGCTTTCTTT.

This clonotype showed up many times. The chain uses TRBV19 and TRBJ2-7; no clear D. The V gene's germline CDR1 is LNHDA and CDR2 SQIVND (reference sequence). The CDR3 loop spans 15 amino acids. Trimming pared 4 bases from V and 2 bases from J, leaving 15 bases between. CDR3 sequence: CASSTRRVAAYEQYF. The DNA for the CDR3 is TGTGCCAGTAGTACTCGACGCGTTGCTGCCTACGAGCAGTACTTC.

In this sample, this clonotype turned up many times. The genes are TRBV27 and TRBJ2-1; D not certain. The length of the CDR3 is 14 residues. V was clipped by 4 bases and J by 2 bases, with 9 bases between them. CDR1 is MNHEY and CDR2 is SMNVEV in the germline V gene (reference sequence). The CDR3 loop is CASSSRNAYNEQFF. DNA of the CDR3: TGTGCCAGCAGTTCCAGGAATGCCTACAATGAGCAGTTCTTC.

This sequence joins TRBV4-1 and TRBJ2-1; 9 bases fit TRBD2. CDR1 and CDR2 (germline): MGHRA, YSYEKL. The CDR3 is 16 residues long. V shed 1 base and J 9 bases; nucleotides not matched to a gene: 10. The CDR3 loop reads CASSQGALAGLVEQFF. Here the CDR3 DNA reads TGCGCCAGCAGCCAAGGGGCTCTAGCGGGACTGGTTGAGCAGTTCTTC.

This clonotype turned up a few times. CDR3 sequence (DNA): TGTGCCTGGAGGGCCCGGGACGGAGGTAATTCACCCCTCCACTTT. Translating it yields CAWRARDGGNSPLHF. The chain employs TRBV30 and TRBJ1-6, with a weak D call TRBD1 (5 bases). V lost 3 bases and J 6 bases, leaving 15 bases between the germline ends. The CDR3 is 15 amino acids. Per the germline V gene, CDR1 is GTSNPN and CDR2 is SVGIG (reference sequence).

In its sample, this clonotype was seen many times. A much larger clone differs by one base, so this may be a read error. The CDR3: CAGSLDASVRGTQYF. CDR3 DNA: TGTGCCGGCAGCTTAGATGCGTCCGTTCGGGGGACCCAGTACTTC. The rearrangement uses TRBV7-2 and TRBJ2-5; maybe TRBD2 (5 bases). The CDR3 has 15 amino acids. Germline loops: CDR1 SGHTA, CDR2 FQGNSA.

About this clonotype itself: A much larger clonotype is one base distant, so this may be a read error. This chain uses TRBV9 with TRBJ1-5; possibly TRBD1 for D (5 bases). V was clipped by 0 bases and J by 3 bases, with 16 bases between them. Germline assignment: CDR1 SGDLS and CDR2 YYNGEE. The CDR3 extends over 17 amino acids. CDR3 in amino acids: CASSVAGGRGINQPQHF. CDR3 nucleotide sequence: TGTGCCAGCAGCGTAGCGGGGGGACGGGGAATCAATCAGCCCCAGCATTTT.

This clonotype has ten or more counts. This chain uses TRBV6-5 with TRBJ2-7; D might be TRBD2 (6 bases). V lost 2 bases, J lost 2 bases, and 7 bases lay in between. Germline loops: CDR1 MNHEY, CDR2 SVGAGI. CDR3 size: 13 residues. The CDR3 region has the DNA TGTGCCAGCAGTTACCGGGAGACCTACGAGCAGTACTTC. Amino acids: CASSYRETYEQYF.

This clonotype occurred many times. The chain couples TRBV27 to TRBJ1-1, with TRBD1 as a possible D gene (5 bases). Germline values: CDR1 MNHEY, CDR2 SMNVEV (reference sequence). V lost 3 bases and J 1 base, leaving 9 bases between the germline ends. CDR3 length: 14 amino acids. CDR3 DNA sequence: TGTGCCAGCAGTTTCTCAGGGTCGAACACTGAAGCTTTCTTT. This codes for CASSFSGSNTEAFF.

This clonotype was seen at least ten times. The chain combines TRBV2 with TRBJ1-5; 7 nucleotides match TRBD1. Per the germline V gene, CDR1 is SNHLY and CDR2 is FYNNEI. V gave up 3 bases and J gave up 6 bases; unmatched junction bases: 5. CDR3 length equals 14 residues. The CDR3: CASSDRGAGQPQHF. Here the CDR3 DNA reads TGTGCCAGCAGTGACAGGGGGGCCGGTCAGCCCCAGCATTTT.

To note about this clonotype: At one of its ends the junction is not consistent with the germline gene, which may arise from a read error. The chain couples TRBV19 to TRBJ2-2, with 7 bases fitting TRBD2. The CDR3 is 17 residues long. Germline V CDR1 and CDR2: LNHDA, SQIVND (reference sequence). This CDR3 reads CASSIVGGLKGGGELLF. DNA of the CDR3: TGTGCCAGTAGTATTGTGGGGGGACTAAAGGGCGGCGGGGAGCTGCTTTTT.

The chain couples TRBV24-1 to TRBJ2-3; D is undetermined. Trimming stripped 2 bases from V and 6 bases from J, with 8 bases between. There are 13 residues in the CDR3. Germline V gene data show CDR1 as KGHDR and CDR2 as SFDVKD. As DNA, the CDR3 is TGTGCCACCAGTGATTATCCCTACGATACGCAGTATTTT. Translating it yields CATSDYPYDTQYF.

The rearrangement joins TRBV7-2 to TRBJ1-3; perhaps TRBD1 as D (5 bases). The V end lost 1 base, the J end lost 2 bases, and 12 bases lay between the germline ends. The CDR3 loop spans 16 amino acids. CDR1 SGHTA and CDR2 FQGNSA come from the germline V gene. Here the CDR3 reads CASSLDQGQTGNTIYF. Here the CDR3 DNA reads TGTGCCAGCAGCTTAGACCAGGGTCAAACTGGAAACACCATATATTTT.

This clonotype was found many times. V is TRBV2 and J is TRBJ1-1; the D gene is possibly TRBD1 (5 bases). This CDR3 is 13 amino acids long. V lost 1 base and J 9 bases, leaving 12 bases between the germline ends. Germline V gene sequence: CDR1 SNHLY, CDR2 FYNNEI. The CDR3 protein is CASSEGGGPKAFF. The CDR3 bases are TGTGCCAGCAGTGAAGGTGGGGGACCTAAAGCTTTCTTT.

The J gene is TRBJ2-3, the V gene TRBV5-5; D is unresolved. Germline V gene lookup returns CDR1 SGHKS and CDR2 YYEKEE (reference sequence). This CDR3 comprises 15 residues. V gave up 2 bases and J gave up 0 bases, with 10 bases separating them. The chain's CDR3 is CASSLGTMSTDTQYF. In nucleotides, the CDR3 is TGTGCCAGCAGCTTAGGTACTATGAGCACAGATACGCAGTATTTT.

The chain joins TRBV12-3 or TRBV12-4 to TRBJ2-1; D is ambiguous. The V end lost 3 bases, the J end lost 8 bases, and 11 bases lay between the germline ends. The CDR3 sequence is 13 residues long. The CDR3 DNA sequence: TGTGCCAGCAGTTTGATTAGTCTGGATGAGCAGTTCTTC. The encoded protein is CASSLISLDEQFF.